What follows is one TCR beta chain and its context. Antigen: not known. The data were taken from a study of graft-versus-host responses after intestinal transplantation. Overall study: Each of the recipients got a multivisceral, liver-intestinal, or isolated intestinal transplant. Recipients were all induced with anti-thymocyte globulin, then given tacrolimus and steroids for about three years. Notes on the study in general: Declines in HvG clones occurring early post-transplant were associated with peak circulating GvH clone levels. GvH clones appeared in recipient marrow, some first in ileum or blood.

The germline CDR1 and CDR2 sequences are SGHVS and FQNEAQ. Trimming cost V 4 bases and J 5 bases, with 18 bases left between them. The CDR3 is made up of 16 amino acids. Repertoires were generated with immunoSEQ multiplex PCR, while TCRdb's copy carries only in-frame clones and drops some. The sample lists nearly 95,000 clones; about 93% were seen once. The chain employs TRBV7-8 and TRBJ2-1; tentatively, D is TRBD2 (6 bases). This material consisted of unstimulated CD8+ T cells sorted from spleen or lymph node cells, taken before intestinal transplant. The clonotype originates from a human donor who received an intestinal transplant. The CDR3 region has the DNA TGTGCCAGCAGCTCGAGCCCGGGACTCGACGACAATGAGCAGTTCTTC. It specifies CASSSSPGLDDNEQFF.